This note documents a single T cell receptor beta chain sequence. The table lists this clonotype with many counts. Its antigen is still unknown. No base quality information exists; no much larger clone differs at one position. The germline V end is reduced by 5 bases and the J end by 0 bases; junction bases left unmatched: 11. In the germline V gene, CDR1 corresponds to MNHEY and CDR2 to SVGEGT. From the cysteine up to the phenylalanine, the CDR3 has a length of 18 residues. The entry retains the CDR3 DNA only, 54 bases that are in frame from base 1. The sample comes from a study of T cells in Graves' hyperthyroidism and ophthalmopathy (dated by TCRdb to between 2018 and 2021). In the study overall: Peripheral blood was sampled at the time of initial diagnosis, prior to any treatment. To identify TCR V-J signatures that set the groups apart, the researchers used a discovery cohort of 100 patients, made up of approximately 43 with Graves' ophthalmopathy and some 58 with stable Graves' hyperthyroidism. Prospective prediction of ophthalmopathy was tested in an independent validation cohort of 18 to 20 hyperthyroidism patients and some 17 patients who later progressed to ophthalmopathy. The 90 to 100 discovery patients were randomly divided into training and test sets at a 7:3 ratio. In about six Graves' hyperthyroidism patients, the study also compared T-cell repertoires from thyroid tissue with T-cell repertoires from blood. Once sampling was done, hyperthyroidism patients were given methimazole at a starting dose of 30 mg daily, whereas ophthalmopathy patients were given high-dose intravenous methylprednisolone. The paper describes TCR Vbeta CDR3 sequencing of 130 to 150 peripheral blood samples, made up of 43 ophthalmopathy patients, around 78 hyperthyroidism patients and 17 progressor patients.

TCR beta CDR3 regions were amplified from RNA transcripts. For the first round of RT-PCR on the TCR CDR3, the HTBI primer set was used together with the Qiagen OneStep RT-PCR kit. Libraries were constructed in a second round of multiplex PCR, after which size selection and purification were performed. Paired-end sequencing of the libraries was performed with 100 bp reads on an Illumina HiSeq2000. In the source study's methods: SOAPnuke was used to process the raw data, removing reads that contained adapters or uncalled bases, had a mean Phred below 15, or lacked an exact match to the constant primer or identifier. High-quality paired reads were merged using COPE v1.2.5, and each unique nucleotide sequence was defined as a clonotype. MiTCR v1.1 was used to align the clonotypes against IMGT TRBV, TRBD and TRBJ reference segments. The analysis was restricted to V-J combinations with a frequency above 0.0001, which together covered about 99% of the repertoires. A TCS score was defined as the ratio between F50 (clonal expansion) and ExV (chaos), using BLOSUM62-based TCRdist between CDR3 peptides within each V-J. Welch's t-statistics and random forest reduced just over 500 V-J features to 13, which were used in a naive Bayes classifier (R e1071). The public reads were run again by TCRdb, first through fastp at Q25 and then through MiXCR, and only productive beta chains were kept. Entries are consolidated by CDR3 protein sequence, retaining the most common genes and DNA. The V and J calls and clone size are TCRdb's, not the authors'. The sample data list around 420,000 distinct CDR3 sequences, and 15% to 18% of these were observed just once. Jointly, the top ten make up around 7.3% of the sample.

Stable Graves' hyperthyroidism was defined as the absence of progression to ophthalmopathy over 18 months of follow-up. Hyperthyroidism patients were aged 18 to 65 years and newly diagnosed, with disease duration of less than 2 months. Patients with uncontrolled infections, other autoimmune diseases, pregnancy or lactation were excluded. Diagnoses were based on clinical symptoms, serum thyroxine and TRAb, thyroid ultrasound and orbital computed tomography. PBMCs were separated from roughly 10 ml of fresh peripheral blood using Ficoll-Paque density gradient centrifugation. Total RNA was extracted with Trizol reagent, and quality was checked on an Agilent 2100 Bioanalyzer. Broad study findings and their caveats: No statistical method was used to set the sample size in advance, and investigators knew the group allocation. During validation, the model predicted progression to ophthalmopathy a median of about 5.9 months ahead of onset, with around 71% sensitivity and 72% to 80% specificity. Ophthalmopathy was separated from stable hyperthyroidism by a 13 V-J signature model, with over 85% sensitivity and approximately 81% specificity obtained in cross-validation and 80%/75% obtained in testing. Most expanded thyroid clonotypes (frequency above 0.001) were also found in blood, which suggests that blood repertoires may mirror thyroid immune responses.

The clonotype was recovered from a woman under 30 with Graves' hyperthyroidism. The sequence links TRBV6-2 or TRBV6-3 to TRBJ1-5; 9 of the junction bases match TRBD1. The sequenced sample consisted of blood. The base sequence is TGTGCCAGCAGTCACCGGGACAGGGCCGACCTTAGCAATCAGCCCCAGCATTTT. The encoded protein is CASSHRDRADLSNQPQHF.